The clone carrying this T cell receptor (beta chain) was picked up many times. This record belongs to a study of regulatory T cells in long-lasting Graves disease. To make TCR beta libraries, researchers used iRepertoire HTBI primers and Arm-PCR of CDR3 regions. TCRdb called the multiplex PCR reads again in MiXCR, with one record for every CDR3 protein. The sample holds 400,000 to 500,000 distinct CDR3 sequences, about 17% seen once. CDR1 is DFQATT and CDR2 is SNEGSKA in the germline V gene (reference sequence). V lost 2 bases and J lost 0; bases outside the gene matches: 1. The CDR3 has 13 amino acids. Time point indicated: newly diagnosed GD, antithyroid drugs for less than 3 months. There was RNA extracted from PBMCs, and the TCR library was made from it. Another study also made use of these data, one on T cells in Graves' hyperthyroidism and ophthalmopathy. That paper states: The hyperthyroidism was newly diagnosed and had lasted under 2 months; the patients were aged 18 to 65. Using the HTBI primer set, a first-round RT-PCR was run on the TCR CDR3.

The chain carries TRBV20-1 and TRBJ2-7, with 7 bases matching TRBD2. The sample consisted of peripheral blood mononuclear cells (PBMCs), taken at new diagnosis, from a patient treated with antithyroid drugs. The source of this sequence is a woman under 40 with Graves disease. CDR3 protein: CSARREDSYEQYF. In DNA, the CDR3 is TGCAGTGCTAGACGGGAGGACTCCTACGAGCAGTACTTC.